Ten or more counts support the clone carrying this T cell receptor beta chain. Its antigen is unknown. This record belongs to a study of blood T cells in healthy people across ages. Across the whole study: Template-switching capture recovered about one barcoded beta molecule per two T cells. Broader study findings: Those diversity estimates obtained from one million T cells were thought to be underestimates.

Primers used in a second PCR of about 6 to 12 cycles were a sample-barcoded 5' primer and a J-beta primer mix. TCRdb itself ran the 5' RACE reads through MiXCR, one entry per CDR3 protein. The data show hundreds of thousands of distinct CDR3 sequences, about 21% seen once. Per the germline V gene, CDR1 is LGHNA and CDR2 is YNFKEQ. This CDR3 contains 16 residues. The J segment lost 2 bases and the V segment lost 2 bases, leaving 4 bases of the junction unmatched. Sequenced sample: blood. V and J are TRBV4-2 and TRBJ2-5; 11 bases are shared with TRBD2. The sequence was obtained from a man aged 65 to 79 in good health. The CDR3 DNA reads TGTGCCAGCAGCCAAAATCCTAGCGGGAGGCAAGAGACCCAGTACTTC. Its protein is CASSQNPSGRQETQYF.